This TCR beta chain was identified in a study of blood T cell repertoires in COVID-19. Study details: The United States, Italy and Spain provided the acute and convalescent COVID-19 samples. In each case, the material was cDNA or gDNA derived from T cells, B-cell-depleted T cells, or PBMCs.

Per the original data handling: Estimated nucleated cell counts came from reference gene primer amplification. Produced via immunoSEQ multiplex PCR; TCRdb's table is partial and in-frame only. The DNA was the basis for D and trimming; V, J and clone size are from that table. The sample comprises fewer than 200,000 clones, around 82% of which are singletons, and about 1.2% rests with the top ten. This clone was seen a handful of times. The germline V gene encodes CDR1 LGHDT and CDR2 YNNKEL (reference sequence). The CDR3 contains 13 residues. V shed 1 base and J 7 bases; nucleotides not matched to a gene: 3.

The origin of this receptor is a man aged 55-75 years who had recovered from COVID-19. The chain has TRBV3-1 (or the pseudogene TRBV3-2) and TRBJ2-7; 8 bases fit TRBD2. The sample taken for sequencing was peripheral blood. CDR3 DNA sequence: TGTGCCAGCAGCCAAGGGGGACTAGATGAGCAGTACTTC. It codes for CASSQGGLDEQYF.